The 7 T cell receptor beta chains presented below share a single source sample, sequenced in a study of long-term antiretroviral therapy in people with HIV. Assay version v3.0 of immunoSEQ was used, and it was run at survey level. Generated by immunoSEQ multiplex PCR, the TCRdb table keeps only in-frame clones and is missing some. The sample lists tens of thousands of clones, roughly 79% occurring once. The sequenced sample was unsorted PBMCs, obtained 0.5 years after starting antiretroviral therapy. The receptors here all came from a man between 18 and 35 years old with HIV.

The chain is built from TRBV27 and TRBJ2-5, with a weak D call TRBD2 (7 bases). V was shortened by 3 bases and J by 5 bases, with 13 bases between the two germline ends. This CDR3 region has 14 residues. CDR1 is MNHEY and CDR2 is SMNVEV in the germline V gene (reference sequence). CDR3 region: CASSLARGGETQYF. The CDR3 coding sequence is TGTGCCAGCAGTTTGGCGAGGGGGGGGGAGACCCAGTACTTC.

The CDR3 here is CASSSPHGLAGGTQDTQYF. CDR3 nucleotides: TGTGCCAGCAGCTCACCTCACGGACTAGCGGGGGGGACCCAAGATACGCAGTATTTT. The chain is built from TRBV7-3 and TRBJ2-3, with 15 bases identical to TRBD2. The CDR3 totals 19 residues. Germline CDR1 and CDR2: SGHTA and FQGTGA. V shed 4 bases, J shed 5 bases, and the junction held 13 bases outside the gene matches.

The chain joins TRBV5-4 to TRBJ2-3; TRBD2 matches 8 bases. Germline-derived CDR1 and CDR2 are SGHNT and YYREEE (reference sequence). Trimming removed 5 bases from V and 11 bases from J; junction bases left unmatched: 7. CDR3 size: 12 residues. CDR3 in DNA: TGTGCCAGCAGTCGAGAGGGACTAGTGCAGTATTTT. This codes for CASSREGLVQYF.

V usage is TRBV2 and J usage is TRBJ2-3; D is uncertain. CDR1 SNHLY and CDR2 FYNNEI come from the germline V gene. The CDR3 is 15 amino acids. V was cut by 7 bases and J by 2 bases, with 16 bases left in between. CDR3 loop: CASTPEAYYTDTQYF. CDR3 bases: TGTGCCAGCACCCCCGAGGCATATTACACAGATACGCAGTATTTT.

The chain employs TRBV7-3 and TRBJ1-5; no firm D call. V lost 0 bases and J 7 bases, leaving 7 bases between the germline ends. Germline V CDR1 and CDR2: SGHTA, FQGTGA. This CDR3 spans 13 amino acids. This CDR3 is CASSLTGRQPQHF. Here the CDR3 DNA reads TGTGCCAGCAGCTTAACCGGACGGCAGCCCCAGCATTTT.

The gene calls are TRBV6-5 and TRBJ2-5, with 8 positions matching TRBD1. This CDR3 has 14 residues. Trimming at V came to 2 bases and at J to 4 bases, leaving 3 bases not matched to a gene. Germline lookup yields CDR1 MNHEY and CDR2 SVGAGI. In DNA form, the CDR3 reads TGTGCCAGCAGTTACCAGGGGGCCGTAGAGACCCAGTACTTC. This gives the protein CASSYQGAVETQYF.

About this clone: The identical CDR3 is also encoded by other nucleotide sequences in the sample. This chain connects TRBV30 to TRBJ2-7; D not resolved. V lost 0 bases and J 3 bases, leaving 9 bases between the germline ends. There are 13 residues in the CDR3. The germline gives CDR1 GTSNPN, CDR2 SVGIG (reference sequence). CDR3 DNA sequence: TGTGCCTGGAGTGTAGGTGGTCTCTACGAGCAGTACTTC. It encodes CAWSVGGLYEQYF.